This T cell receptor beta chain originates from a study of glioma-infiltrating T cells. Study observations and caveats: Tissue and blood shared very few CDR3 sequences.

This clonotype was seen a handful of times. Its matching antigen is unknown. This CDR3 is built from 14 residues. CDR1 and CDR2 (germline): SGDLS, YYNGEE. V lost 5 bases to trimming and J lost 4 bases; unmatched junction nucleotides: 8. TCR alpha and beta CDR3 regions were amplified from RNA using iRepertoire nested multiplex PCR. TCRdb re-analysed the multiplex PCR reads in MiXCR, keeping a single row per CDR3 protein. The sample has around 97,000 distinct CDR3 sequences, about 30% seen once; the top ten hold about 40%. The specimen was glioma tissue, nonneoplastic brain tissue, or PBMCs (not recorded which). The chain uses TRBV9 and TRBJ1-2; 7 nucleotides match TRBD1. The receptor was isolated from a human donor with low-grade glioma or glioblastoma, undergoing nonglioma brain surgery, or in good health (not recorded which). CDR3 bases: TGTGCCAGCAGTGTCACCGGGACAGTCTATGGCTACACCTTC. Translation: CASSVTGTVYGYTF. Complete variable domain (other parts from reference TRBV9 and TRBJ1-2): DSGVTQTPKHLITATGQRVTLRCSPRSGDLSVYWYQQSLDQGLQFLIQYYNGEERAKGNILERFSAQQFPDLHSELNLSSLELGDSALYFCASSVTGTVYGYTFGSGTRLTVV.